This T cell receptor (beta chain) was recorded in a study of Ad26.COV2.S vaccination and SARS-CoV-2 variants. Generated by immunoSEQ multiplex PCR, the TCRdb table keeps only in-frame clones and is missing some. The sample lists around 400,000 clones; approximately 90% were seen once. Noted treatment: about 20 received Ad26.COV2.S at low or high dose, single or two shots; about five received placebo; per-sample allocation not given. After the first vaccine or placebo injection, samples were drawn on day 63. This CDR3 contains 17 residues. Germline V lookup: CDR1 SGDLS, CDR2 YYNGEE. J was trimmed by 3 bases and V by 0 bases; bases with no gene match: 8.

The chain couples TRBV9 to TRBJ2-7; 11 bases agree with TRBD1. The sequence was collected from a person aged 18-60 years who received the Ad26.COV2.S COVID-19 vaccine or a placebo. Sequencing was performed on peripheral blood, taken in a trial of Ad26.COV2.S vaccine versus placebo. The CDR3 nucleotides read TGTGCCAGCAGCGTAGGGGGGACAGGGGGACAGTACTACGAGCAGTACTTC. Its translation is CASSVGGTGGQYYEQYF.